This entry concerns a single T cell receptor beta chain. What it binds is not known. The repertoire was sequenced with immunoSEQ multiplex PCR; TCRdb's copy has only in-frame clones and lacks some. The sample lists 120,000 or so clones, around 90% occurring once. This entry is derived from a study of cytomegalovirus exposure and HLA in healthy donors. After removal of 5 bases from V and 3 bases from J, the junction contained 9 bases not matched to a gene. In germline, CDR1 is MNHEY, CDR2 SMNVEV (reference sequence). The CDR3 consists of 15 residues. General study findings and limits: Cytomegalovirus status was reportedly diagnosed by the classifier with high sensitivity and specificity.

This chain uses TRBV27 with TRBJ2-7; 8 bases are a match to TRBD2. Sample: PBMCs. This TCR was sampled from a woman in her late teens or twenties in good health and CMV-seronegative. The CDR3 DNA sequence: TGTGCCAGCAGTGAAGAAGCGGGAGCAAGCTACGAGCAGTACTTC. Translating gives CASSEEAGASYEQYF.